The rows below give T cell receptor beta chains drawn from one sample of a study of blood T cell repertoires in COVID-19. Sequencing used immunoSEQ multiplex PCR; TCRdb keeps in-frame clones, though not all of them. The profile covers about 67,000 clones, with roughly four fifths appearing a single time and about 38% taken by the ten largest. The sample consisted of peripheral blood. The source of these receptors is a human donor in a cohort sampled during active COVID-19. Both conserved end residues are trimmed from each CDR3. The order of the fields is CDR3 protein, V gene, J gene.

CDR3aa: ASSPHTDTQY
v_gene: TRBV7-6
j_gene: TRBJ2-3

CDR3aa: ASSPTTEYGYT
v_gene: TRBV18
j_gene: TRBJ1-2

CDR3aa: ASSQERGYYGYT
v_gene: TRBV4-2
j_gene: TRBJ1-2

CDR3aa: AWTGRDTQY
v_gene: TRBV30
j_gene: TRBJ2-3

CDR3aa: ASSLPRDRSNNEQF
v_gene: TRBV7-8
j_gene: TRBJ2-1

CDR3aa: ASGLAYTGELF
v_gene: TRBV19
j_gene: TRBJ2-2

CDR3aa: ASSPGTSGSYNEQF
v_gene: TRBV19
j_gene: TRBJ2-1

CDR3aa: ASSLSFPGGSSGNTIY
v_gene: TRBV21-1
j_gene: TRBJ1-3

CDR3aa: ASSWRDRGVYTDTQY
v_gene: TRBV5-8
j_gene: TRBJ2-3

CDR3aa: ASSPGESYT
v_gene: TRBV12-3/TRBV12-4
j_gene: TRBJ1-2

CDR3aa: ASSRQGGETQY
v_gene: TRBV18
j_gene: TRBJ2-5

CDR3aa: ASSLAGRGQYNEQF
v_gene: TRBV5-1
j_gene: TRBJ2-1

CDR3aa: ASSFFRGGSYEQY
v_gene: TRBV5-6
j_gene: TRBJ2-7

CDR3aa: ASSLDFASGGAREQF
v_gene: TRBV11-3
j_gene: TRBJ2-1

CDR3aa: ASSQAPPGPGGSEKLF
v_gene: TRBV4-1
j_gene: TRBJ1-4

CDR3aa: ASSPGESREQY
v_gene: TRBV18
j_gene: TRBJ2-7

CDR3aa: ASSSTWTLSESSYNSPLH
v_gene: TRBV5-4
j_gene: TRBJ1-6

CDR3aa: AGGRVNTEAF
v_gene: TRBV30
j_gene: TRBJ1-1

CDR3aa: ASNPDISYEQY
v_gene: TRBV7-8
j_gene: TRBJ2-7

CDR3aa: ASSLFSPAGGVEAETQY
v_gene: TRBV5-1
j_gene: TRBJ2-5

CDR3aa: ASSPTTGNTGELF
v_gene: TRBV18
j_gene: TRBJ2-2

CDR3aa: AISERGGPQYEQY
v_gene: TRBV10-3
j_gene: TRBJ2-7

CDR3aa: ASSDGTGNTGELF
v_gene: TRBV6-1
j_gene: TRBJ2-2

CDR3aa: ASSLEVAGEGYT
v_gene: TRBV7-9
j_gene: TRBJ1-2

CDR3aa: ASSIDPPSGSPGETQY
v_gene: TRBV19
j_gene: TRBJ2-5

CDR3aa: APGGAAPFGANVLT
v_gene: TRBV27
j_gene: TRBJ2-6

CDR3aa: ASSLGRGLVGELF
v_gene: TRBV7-8
j_gene: TRBJ2-2

CDR3aa: ASNQRGQPQH
v_gene: TRBV6-5
j_gene: TRBJ1-5

CDR3aa: ASSPGGQYTEAF
v_gene: TRBV6-5
j_gene: TRBJ1-1

CDR3aa: ASSATVNTEAF
v_gene: TRBV6-4
j_gene: TRBJ1-1

CDR3aa: ATAGISGANVLT
v_gene: TRBV15
j_gene: TRBJ2-6

CDR3aa: ASSPVRGTSGDYSGANVLT
v_gene: TRBV18
j_gene: TRBJ2-6

CDR3aa: AWSGPDRLAKNIQY
v_gene: TRBV30
j_gene: TRBJ2-4

CDR3aa: ASSPGTGIGNTIY
v_gene: TRBV18
j_gene: TRBJ1-3

CDR3aa: ASGLVLERGGKETQY
v_gene: TRBV12-5
j_gene: TRBJ2-5

CDR3aa: ASSEAGRPQH
v_gene: TRBV2
j_gene: TRBJ1-5

CDR3aa: ASSLLKVGSTDTQY
v_gene: TRBV28
j_gene: TRBJ2-3

CDR3aa: ASRQGAPGELF
v_gene: TRBV2
j_gene: TRBJ2-2

CDR3aa: ASSPREPGNYGYT
v_gene: TRBV5-5
j_gene: TRBJ1-2

CDR3aa: ASSFEAADTQY
v_gene: TRBV7-2
j_gene: TRBJ2-3

CDR3aa: ASSQVRGGRTGELF
v_gene: TRBV4-2
j_gene: TRBJ2-2

CDR3aa: ASSSRGTGNEKLF
v_gene: TRBV6-5
j_gene: TRBJ1-4

CDR3aa: ASSLTAGETQY
v_gene: TRBV12-3/TRBV12-4
j_gene: TRBJ2-5

CDR3aa: ASSLGAGGGTDTQY
v_gene: TRBV7-2
j_gene: TRBJ2-3